This T cell receptor beta chain was recorded in a study of cytomegalovirus exposure and HLA in healthy donors. Worth noting for this clone: No antigen is known for it.

Study findings and constraints: When the data were analyzed later, several of the most significant clusters appeared to be linked to common viral pathogens.

13 Jbeta primers and 60 Vbeta primers were used for the PCR. Original analysis: There were about 88 million unique TCR beta chains by a later count, and approximately 12 million of them were shared. Assay: immunoSEQ multiplex PCR; the TCRdb copy retains only in-frame clones and omits some. That table furnishes V, J and clone size, whereas the DNA furnished D and trimming. The sample yields about 140,000 clones, around 85% seen once. Germline assignment: CDR1 SGHNT and CDR2 YYREEE (reference sequence). V dropped 4 bases and J dropped 4; count of bases not matched to a gene: 4. There are 15 residues in the CDR3.

The chain combines TRBV5-4 with TRBJ1-6, with 8 bases that match TRBD1. Sequenced material: PBMCs. The source of this sequence is a woman between 45 and 60 years old in good health and CMV-seropositive. The CDR3, as DNA: TGTGCCAGCAGCGTAGGACAGGGATATAATTCACCCCTCCACTTT. Translation: CASSVGQGYNSPLHF.